This T cell receptor (beta chain) is drawn from a study of cytotoxic CD8 clonotypes in ibrutinib-treated CLL. Study-wide context: Partial responses totalled about 24 and complete responses 2; after median roughly 70 months, approximately 15 remained remitted and around twelve progressed.

Profiling relied on immunoSEQ multiplex PCR, and the TCRdb table lists in-frame clones only, not all of them. The data show 29,000 or so clones, 76% seen once. About 2 micrograms of genomic DNA, which was extracted from cryopreserved PBMCs, served as the material used for the TCR beta libraries. The CDR3 extends over 15 amino acids. The germline V and J ends were trimmed by 7 bases and 1 base, with 16 bases remaining between them. In germline, CDR1 is LNHDA, CDR2 SQIVND (reference sequence). This chain connects TRBV19 to TRBJ1-2; D may be TRBD1 (6 bases). The source material was PBMCs, sampled after 36 months of ibrutinib treatment. The source is a human donor with chronic lymphocytic leukemia. CDR3 bases: TGTGCCAGTACCTATCGACAGGAGGGTAACTATGGCTACACCTTC. It is translated as CASTYRQEGNYGYTF.